The 15 T cell receptor beta chains listed next were all sequenced from one sample in a study of human T cells and chemical hapten exposure. Time point here: pre-sensitization, week 0. Treatment noted: therapeutic diphenylcyclopropenone sensitization with weekly scalp DPC. Each CDR3 protein gets one entry after TCRdb re-called the RACE reads with MiXCR. The repertoire holds 80,000 to 100,000 distinct CDR3 sequences, 10% to 12% seen once, with 2.5% to 4% in the top ten. The source material was whole blood, sampled in connection with sensitization to the hapten diphenylcyclopropenone (DPC). The receptors were gathered from a woman aged 55-69 years with alopecia areata. Some clones in this sample may be carry-over from other donors' samples.

This clonotype was seen a handful of times. The gene calls are TRBV27 and TRBJ2-2, with 15 bases identical to TRBD2. The CDR3 totals 19 residues. Germline V lookup: CDR1 MNHEY, CDR2 SMNVEV (reference sequence). The J segment lost 7 bases and the V segment lost 4 bases, leaving 13 bases of the junction unmatched. CDR3 protein: CASSSTPNPGLAGGGELFF. The DNA for the CDR3 is TGTGCCAGCAGTTCGACGCCTAATCCGGGACTAGCGGGGGGCGGGGAGCTGTTTTTT.

The table lists this clonotype with a few counts. The chain links TRBV10-3 to TRBJ2-1, with TRBD2 identical over 13 bases. The length of the CDR3 is 14 residues. Germline CDR1 ENHRY, CDR2 SYGVKD. Trimming cost V 2 bases and J 10 bases; bases outside gene matches: 2. The CDR3 nucleotides are TGTGCCATCAGTGAGCCGGGACTAGCGGGGGAGCAGTTCTTC. It is translated as CAISEPGLAGEQFF.

This sequence joins TRBV7-2 and TRBJ2-7; TRBD1 might be the D (6 bases). The CDR3 loop spans 14 amino acids. Per germline, CDR1 SGHTA and CDR2 FQGNSA. Trimming left V 1 base short and J 4 bases short, with 11 bases between. CDR3 residues: CASSLGTAVYEQYF. The CDR3 DNA reads as TGTGCCAGCAGCTTAGGGACAGCTGTGTACGAGCAGTACTTC.

The CDR3 region has the DNA TGTGCCAGCAGCTTAAGGGGGGGCGGCGGAGATACGCAGTATTTT. Translated, it gives CASSLRGGGGDTQYF. V is TRBV7-6 and J is TRBJ2-3, with TRBD2 as a possible D gene (7 bases). This CDR3 is 15 amino acids long. Germline V gene lookup returns CDR1 SGHVS and CDR2 FNYEAQ. V was clipped by 2 bases and J by 5 bases, with 14 bases between them.

This chain links TRBV7-8 with TRBJ1-3, with 7 bases that match TRBD1. With 0 bases clipped from V and 1 base from J, the junction kept 9 bases outside the gene matches. The CDR3 runs to 18 residues. Germline V lookup: CDR1 SGHVS, CDR2 FQNEAQ. Written as DNA, the CDR3 is TGTGCCAGCAGCTTAGCTAGGGCCACAGGGGAATCTGGAAACACCATATATTTT. Encoded protein: CASSLARATGESGNTIYF.

This clonotype was detected only a few times. The chain uses TRBV29-1 and TRBJ1-1, with D tentatively TRBD1 (6 bases). Trimming took 1 base from V and 6 from J, leaving 6 bases between them. CDR1 and CDR2 from the germline V gene are SQVTM and ANQGSEA. This CDR3 comprises 11 residues. The CDR3 DNA reads TGCAGCGTTGAAGCAGGGGCTGAAGCTTTCTTT. This gives the protein CSVEAGAEAFF.

A few counts support this clonotype. The chain couples TRBV5-1 to TRBJ1-1; possibly TRBD1 for D (5 bases). Per germline, CDR1 SGHRS and CDR2 YFSETQ. V lost 7 bases, J lost 0 bases, and 13 bases lay in between. This CDR3 is built from 14 residues. As DNA, the CDR3 is TGCGCCAGCGTTCCAGACAGCATGAACACTGAAGCTTTCTTT. This sequence encodes CASVPDSMNTEAFF.

This clonotype was counted between two and nine times. This chain links TRBV5-6 with TRBJ2-1; 8 bases are a match to TRBD2. Germline CDR1 reads SGHDT; CDR2 reads YYEEEE. V lost 4 bases to trimming and J lost 5 bases; unmatched junction nucleotides: 8. The length of the CDR3 is 15 residues. Here the CDR3 DNA reads TGTGCCAGCAGCACCAGCGGGGGACTTAACAATGAGCAGTTCTTC. This gives the protein CASSTSGGLNNEQFF.

The gene calls are TRBV27 and TRBJ2-7; no clear D gene. Deletions cut 6 bases from V and 0 bases from J, with 12 bases between. The CDR3 spans 14 residues. Germline CDR1 and CDR2: MNHEY and SMNVEV (reference sequence). Here the CDR3 DNA reads TGTGCCAGCAGGTACTTGGGTATCTCCTACGAGCAGTACTTC. Translated, it gives CASRYLGISYEQYF.

This clonotype was seen a few times. This chain connects TRBV5-4 to TRBJ1-6, with a weak D call TRBD1 (5 bases). Trimming took off 4 bases at V and 7 bases at J, with 15 bases between the two ends. Germline V gene sequence: CDR1 SGHNT, CDR2 YYREEE (reference sequence). The CDR3 runs 15 residues. The CDR3 reads CASSPRGGDNSPLHF. The CDR3 DNA reads as TGTGCCAGCAGCCCCCGGGGGGGGGACAATTCACCCCTCCACTTT.

This chain uses TRBV12-3 or TRBV12-4 with TRBJ1-1, with a tentative D call TRBD1 (5 bases). V was shortened by 3 bases and J by 2 bases, with 13 bases between the two germline ends. CDR3 length equals 15 residues. Here the CDR3 reads CASSFSGVRNTEAFF. DNA of the CDR3: TGTGCCAGCAGTTTTTCGGGGGTCCGAAACACTGAAGCTTTCTTT.

This chain links TRBV30 with TRBJ1-2; D is possibly TRBD1 (5 bases). This CDR3 spans 10 amino acids. The V end was cut by 3 bases, the J end by 7 bases, with 6 bases between. Germline lookup yields CDR1 GTSNPN and CDR2 SVGIG (reference sequence). In DNA form, the CDR3 reads TGTGCCTGGAGGAGGGGTGGCTACACCTTC. Translating it yields CAWRRGGYTF.

This clonotype was counted at least ten times. CDR3 residues: CASSLQRGWNTEAFF. DNA of the CDR3: TGTGCCAGCAGCTTGCAACGCGGCTGGAACACTGAAGCTTTCTTT. This rearrangement joins TRBV5-6 to TRBJ1-1; D is uncertain. The V gene lost 1 base and the J gene lost 1 base, with 11 bases spanning the gap. This CDR3 comprises 15 residues. The germline gives CDR1 SGHDT, CDR2 YYEEEE. Using reference TRBV5-6 and TRBJ1-1 for the parts outside the CDR3, the full variable domain is DAGVTQSPTHLIKTRGQQVTLRCSPKSGHDTVSWYQQALGQGPQFIFQYYEEEERQRGNFPDRFSGHQFPNYSSELNVNALLLGDSALYLCASSLQRGWNTEAFFGQGTRLTVV.

This clonotype was recorded at least ten times. The chain links TRBV20-1 to TRBJ2-1, with D hard to call. This CDR3 region has 18 residues. V was shortened by 0 bases and J by 1 base, with 19 bases between the two germline ends. Germline V lookup: CDR1 DFQATT, CDR2 SNEGSKA (reference sequence). CDR3 amino acids: CSARDAVGPSRSYNEQFF. CDR3 bases: TGCAGTGCTAGAGATGCCGTGGGCCCTTCAAGGTCCTACAATGAGCAGTTCTTC.

This clonotype appeared a few times. V and J are TRBV21-1 and TRBJ2-7; TRBD1 is the table's D call, not checked against the DNA. TRBV21-1 constitutes a pseudogene. CDR3 length: 19 amino acids. The CDR3 bases are TGTGCCAGCAGCAAAGGGTCCGGTGACCGGGACGGCTTTTGGGACGAGCAGTACTTC. This translates into CASSKGSGDRDGFWDEQYF.